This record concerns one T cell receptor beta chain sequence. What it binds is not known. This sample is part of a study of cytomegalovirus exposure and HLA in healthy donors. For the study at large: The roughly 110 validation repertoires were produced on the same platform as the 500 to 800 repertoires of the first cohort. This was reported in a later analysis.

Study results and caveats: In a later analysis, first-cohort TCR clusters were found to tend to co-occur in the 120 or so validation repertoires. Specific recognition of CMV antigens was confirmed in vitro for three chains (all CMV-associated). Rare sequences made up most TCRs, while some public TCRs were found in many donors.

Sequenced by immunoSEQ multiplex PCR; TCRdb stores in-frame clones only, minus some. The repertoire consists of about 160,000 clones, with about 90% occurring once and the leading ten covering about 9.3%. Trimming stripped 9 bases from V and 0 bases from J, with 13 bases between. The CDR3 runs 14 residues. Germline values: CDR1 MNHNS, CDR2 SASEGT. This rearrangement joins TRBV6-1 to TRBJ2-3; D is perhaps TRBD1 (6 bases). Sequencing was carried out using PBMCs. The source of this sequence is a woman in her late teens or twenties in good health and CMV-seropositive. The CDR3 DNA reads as TGTGCCAGTACAGGGTATTGGAGCACAGATACGCAGTATTTT. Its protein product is CASTGYWSTDTQYF.